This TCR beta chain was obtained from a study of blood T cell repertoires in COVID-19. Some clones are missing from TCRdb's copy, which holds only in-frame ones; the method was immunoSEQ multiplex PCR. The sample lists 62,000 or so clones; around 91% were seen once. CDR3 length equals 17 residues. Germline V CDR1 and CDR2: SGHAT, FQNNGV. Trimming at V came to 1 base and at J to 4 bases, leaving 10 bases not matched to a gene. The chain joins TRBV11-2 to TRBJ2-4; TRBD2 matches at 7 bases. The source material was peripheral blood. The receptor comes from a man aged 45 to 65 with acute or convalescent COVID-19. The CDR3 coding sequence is TGTGCCAGCAGCTTAGTGCTCGGCGCGGGACTAAAAAACATTCAGTACTTC. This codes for CASSLVLGAGLKNIQYF.